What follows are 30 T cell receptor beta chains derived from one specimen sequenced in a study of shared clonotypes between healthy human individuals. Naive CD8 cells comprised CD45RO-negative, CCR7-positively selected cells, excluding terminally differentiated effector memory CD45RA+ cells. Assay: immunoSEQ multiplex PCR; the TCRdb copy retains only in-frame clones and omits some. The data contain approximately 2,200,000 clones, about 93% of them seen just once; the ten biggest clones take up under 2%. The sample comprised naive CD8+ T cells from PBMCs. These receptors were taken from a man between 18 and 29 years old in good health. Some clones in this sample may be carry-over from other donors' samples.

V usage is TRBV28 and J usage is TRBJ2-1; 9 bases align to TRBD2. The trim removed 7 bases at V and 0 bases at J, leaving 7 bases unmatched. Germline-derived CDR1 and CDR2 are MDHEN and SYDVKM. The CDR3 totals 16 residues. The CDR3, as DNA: TGTGCCAGCAAAAGACTAGCGGAGAACTCCTACAATGAGCAGTTCTTC. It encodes CASKRLAENSYNEQFF.

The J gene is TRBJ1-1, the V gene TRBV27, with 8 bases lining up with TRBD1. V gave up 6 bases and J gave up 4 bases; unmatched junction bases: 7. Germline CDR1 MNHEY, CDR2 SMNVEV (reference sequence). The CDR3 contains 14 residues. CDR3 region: CASRSTGELTEAFF. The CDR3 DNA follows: TGTGCCAGCAGATCGACAGGGGAACTCACTGAAGCTTTCTTT.

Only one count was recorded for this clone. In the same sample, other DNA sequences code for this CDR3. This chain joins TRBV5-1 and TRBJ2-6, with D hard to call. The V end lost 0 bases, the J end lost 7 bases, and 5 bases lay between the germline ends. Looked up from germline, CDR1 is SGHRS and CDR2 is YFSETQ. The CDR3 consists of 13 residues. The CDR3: CASSLEGANVLTF. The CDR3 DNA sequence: TGCGCCAGCAGCTTGGAGGGAGCCAACGTCCTGACTTTC.

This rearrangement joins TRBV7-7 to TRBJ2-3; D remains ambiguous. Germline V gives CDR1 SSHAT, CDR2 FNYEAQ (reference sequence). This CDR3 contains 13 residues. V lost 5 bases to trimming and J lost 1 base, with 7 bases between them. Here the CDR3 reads CASSPFGTDTQYF. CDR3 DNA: TGTGCCAGCAGCCCCTTCGGCACAGATACGCAGTATTTT.

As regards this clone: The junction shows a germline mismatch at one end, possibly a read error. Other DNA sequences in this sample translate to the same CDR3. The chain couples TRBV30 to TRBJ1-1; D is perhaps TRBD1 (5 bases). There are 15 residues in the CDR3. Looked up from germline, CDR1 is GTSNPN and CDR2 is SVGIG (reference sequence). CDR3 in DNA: TGTGCCTGGAGTGACCCCTCGGACATGAACACTGAAGCTTTTTTT. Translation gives CAWSDPSDMNTEAFF.

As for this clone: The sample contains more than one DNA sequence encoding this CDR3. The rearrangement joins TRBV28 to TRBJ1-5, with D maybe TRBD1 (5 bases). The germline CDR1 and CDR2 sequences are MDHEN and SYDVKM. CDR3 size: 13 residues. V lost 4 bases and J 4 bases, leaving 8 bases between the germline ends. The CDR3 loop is CASSWGSNQPQHF. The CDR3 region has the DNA TGTGCCAGCAGTTGGGGGTCAAATCAGCCCCAGCATTTT.

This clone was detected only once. CDR3 residues: CASSYRDGISYEQYF. DNA of the CDR3: TGTGCCAGCAGCTACCGGGACGGTATCTCCTACGAGCAGTACTTC. The chain links TRBV7-9 to TRBJ2-7; D may be TRBD1 or TRBD2 (5 bases each). The germline V gene encodes CDR1 SEHNR and CDR2 FQNEAQ (reference sequence). The CDR3 is made up of 15 amino acids. V lost 4 bases and J lost 0, with 13 bases in between.

The chain's CDR3 is CASSTGLDEQYF. As DNA, the CDR3 is TGTGCCAGTAGTACGGGGCTTGACGAGCAGTACTTC. The chain joins TRBV19 to TRBJ2-7; D may match TRBD1 or TRBD2 (5 bases each). There are 12 residues in the CDR3. Germline V gene sequence: CDR1 LNHDA, CDR2 SQIVND (reference sequence). V was clipped by 4 bases and J by 5 bases, with 9 bases between them.

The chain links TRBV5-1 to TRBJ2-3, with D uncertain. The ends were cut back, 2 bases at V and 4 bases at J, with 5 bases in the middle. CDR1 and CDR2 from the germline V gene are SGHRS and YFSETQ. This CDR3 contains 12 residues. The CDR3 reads CASSLTSDTQYF. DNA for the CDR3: TGCGCCAGCAGCTTAACCTCAGATACGCAGTATTTT.

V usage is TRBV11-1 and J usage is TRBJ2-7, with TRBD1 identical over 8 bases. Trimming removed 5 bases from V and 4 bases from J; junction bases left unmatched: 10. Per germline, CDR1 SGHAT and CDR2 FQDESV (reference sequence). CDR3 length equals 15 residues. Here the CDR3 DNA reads TGTGCCAGCAGCCGGACAGGGACGAGTAGGTACGAGCAGTACTTC. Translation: CASSRTGTSRYEQYF.

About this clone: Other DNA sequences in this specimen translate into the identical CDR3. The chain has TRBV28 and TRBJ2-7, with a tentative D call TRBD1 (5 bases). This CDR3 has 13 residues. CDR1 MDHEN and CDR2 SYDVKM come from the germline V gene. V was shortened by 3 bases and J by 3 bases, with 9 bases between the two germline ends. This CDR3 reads CASSLGQGYEQYF. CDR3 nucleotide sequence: TGTGCCAGCAGTTTGGGGCAGGGCTACGAGCAGTACTTC.

The CDR3 region is CASSWTHEQYF. In DNA, the CDR3 is TGTGCCAGCAGCTGGACTCACGAGCAGTACTTC. The chain is built from TRBV7-8 and TRBJ2-7; D might be TRBD2 (5 bases). Germline lookup yields CDR1 SGHVS and CDR2 FQNEAQ. V lost 4 bases and J lost 5, with 6 bases in between. The CDR3 is 11 residues long.

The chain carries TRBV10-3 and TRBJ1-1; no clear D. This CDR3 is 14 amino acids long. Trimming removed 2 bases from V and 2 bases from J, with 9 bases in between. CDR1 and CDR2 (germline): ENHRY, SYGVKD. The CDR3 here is CAISEPFDNTEAFF. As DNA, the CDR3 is TGTGCCATCAGTGAGCCCTTCGACAACACTGAAGCTTTCTTT.

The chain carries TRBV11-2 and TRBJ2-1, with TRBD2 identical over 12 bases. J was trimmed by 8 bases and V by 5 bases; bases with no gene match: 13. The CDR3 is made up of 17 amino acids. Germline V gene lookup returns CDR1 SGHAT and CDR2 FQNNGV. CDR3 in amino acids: CASSITPSGRAVDEQFF. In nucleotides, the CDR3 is TGTGCCAGCAGCATAACGCCTAGCGGGAGGGCCGTGGATGAGCAGTTCTTC.

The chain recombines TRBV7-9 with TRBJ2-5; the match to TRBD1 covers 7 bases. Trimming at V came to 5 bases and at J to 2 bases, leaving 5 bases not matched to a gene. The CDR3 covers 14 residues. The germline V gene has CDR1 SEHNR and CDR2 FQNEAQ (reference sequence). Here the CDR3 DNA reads TGTGCCAGCAGCCGGGACAGAACACAAGAGACCCAGTACTTC. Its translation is CASSRDRTQETQYF. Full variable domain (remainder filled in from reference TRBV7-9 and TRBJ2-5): DTGVSQNPRHKITKRGQNVTFRCDPISEHNRLYWYRQTLGQGPEFLTYFQNEAQLEKSRLLSDRFSAERPKGSFSTLEIQRTEQGDSAMYLCASSRDRTQETQYFGPGTRLLVL.

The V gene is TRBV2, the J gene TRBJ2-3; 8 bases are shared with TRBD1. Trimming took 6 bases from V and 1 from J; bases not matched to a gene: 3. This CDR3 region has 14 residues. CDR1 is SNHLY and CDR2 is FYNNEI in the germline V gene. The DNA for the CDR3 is TGTGCCAGCAGGGAACAGGGGGGCACAGATACGCAGTATTTT. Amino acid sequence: CASREQGGTDTQYF. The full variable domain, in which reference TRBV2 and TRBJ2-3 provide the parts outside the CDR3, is EPEVTQTPSHQVTQMGQEVILRCVPISNHLYFYWYRQILGQKVEFLVSFYNNEISEKSEIFDDQFSVERPDGSNFTLKIRSTKLEDSAMYFCASREQGGTDTQYFGPGTRLTVL.

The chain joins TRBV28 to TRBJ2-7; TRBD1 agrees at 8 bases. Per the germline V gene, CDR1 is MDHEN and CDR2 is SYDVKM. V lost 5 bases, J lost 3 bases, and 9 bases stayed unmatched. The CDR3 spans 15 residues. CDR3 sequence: CASSHGQGILYEQYF. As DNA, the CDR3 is TGTGCCAGCAGTCACGGACAGGGCATCCTCTACGAGCAGTACTTC.

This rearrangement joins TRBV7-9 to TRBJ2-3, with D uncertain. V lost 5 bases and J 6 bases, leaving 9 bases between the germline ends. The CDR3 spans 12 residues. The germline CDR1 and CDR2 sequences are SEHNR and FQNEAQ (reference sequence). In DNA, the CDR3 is TGTGCCAGCAGCGATTATCCGGATACGCAGTATTTT. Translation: CASSDYPDTQYF.

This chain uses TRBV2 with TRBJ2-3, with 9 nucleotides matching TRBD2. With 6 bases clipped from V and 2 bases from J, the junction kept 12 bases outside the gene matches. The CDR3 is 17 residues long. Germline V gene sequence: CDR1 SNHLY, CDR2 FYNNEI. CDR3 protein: CASSTPLEREDTDTQYF. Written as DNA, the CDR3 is TGTGCCAGCAGCACCCCCCTTGAGCGGGAGGACACAGATACGCAGTATTTT.

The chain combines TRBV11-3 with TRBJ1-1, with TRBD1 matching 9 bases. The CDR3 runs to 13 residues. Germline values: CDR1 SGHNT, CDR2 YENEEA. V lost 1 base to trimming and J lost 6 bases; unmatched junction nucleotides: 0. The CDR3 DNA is TGTGCCAGCAGCTTAGGGACAGGGGCTGAAGCTTTCTTT. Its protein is CASSLGTGAEAFF.

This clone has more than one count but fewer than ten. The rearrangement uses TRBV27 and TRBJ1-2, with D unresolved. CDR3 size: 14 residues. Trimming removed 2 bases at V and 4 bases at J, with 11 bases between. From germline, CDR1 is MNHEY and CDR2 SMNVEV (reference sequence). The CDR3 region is CASSLKPGSYGYTF. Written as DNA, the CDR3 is TGTGCCAGCAGTTTAAAGCCGGGCAGCTATGGCTACACCTTC.

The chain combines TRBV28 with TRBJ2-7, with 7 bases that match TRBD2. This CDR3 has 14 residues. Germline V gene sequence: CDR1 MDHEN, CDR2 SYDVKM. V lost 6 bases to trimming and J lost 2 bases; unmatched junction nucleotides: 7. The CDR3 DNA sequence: TGTGCCAGCAGCGTTTGGGAGGGTCCCTACGAGCAGTACTTC. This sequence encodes CASSVWEGPYEQYF.

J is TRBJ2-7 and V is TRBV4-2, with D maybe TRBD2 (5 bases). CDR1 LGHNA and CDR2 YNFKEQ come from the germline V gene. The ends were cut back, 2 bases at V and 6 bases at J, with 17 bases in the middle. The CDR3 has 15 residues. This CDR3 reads CASSQTHGVSTEQYF. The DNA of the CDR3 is TGTGCCAGCAGCCAAACCCACGGGGTATCCACCGAGCAGTACTTC.

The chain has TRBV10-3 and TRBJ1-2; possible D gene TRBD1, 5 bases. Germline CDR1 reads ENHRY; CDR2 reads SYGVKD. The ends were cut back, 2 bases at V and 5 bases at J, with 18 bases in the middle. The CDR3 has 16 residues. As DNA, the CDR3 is TGTGCCATCAGTGAGAGGGGCAGGGATTTTATATATGGCTACACCTTC. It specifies CAISERGRDFIYGYTF.

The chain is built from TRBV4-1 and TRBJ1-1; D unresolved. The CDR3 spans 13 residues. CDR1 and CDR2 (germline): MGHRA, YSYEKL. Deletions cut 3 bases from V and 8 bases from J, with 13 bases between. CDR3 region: CASSHRGDIEAFF. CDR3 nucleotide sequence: TGCGCCAGCAGCCACCGTGGTGACATCGAAGCTTTCTTT.

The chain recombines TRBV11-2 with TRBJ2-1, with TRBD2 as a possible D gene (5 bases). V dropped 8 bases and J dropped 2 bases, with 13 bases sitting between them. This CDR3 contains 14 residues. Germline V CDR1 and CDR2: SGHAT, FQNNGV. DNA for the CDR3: TGTGCCAGCCGGCAGCCTAGCCCCTACAATGAGCAGTTCTTC. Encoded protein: CASRQPSPYNEQFF.

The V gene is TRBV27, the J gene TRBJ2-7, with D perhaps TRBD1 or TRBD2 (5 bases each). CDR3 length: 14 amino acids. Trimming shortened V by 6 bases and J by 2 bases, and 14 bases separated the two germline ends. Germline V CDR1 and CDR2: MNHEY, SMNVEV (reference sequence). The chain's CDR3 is CASSLRDAPYEQYF. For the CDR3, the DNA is TGTGCCAGCAGCCTCCGGGACGCACCCTACGAGCAGTACTTC.

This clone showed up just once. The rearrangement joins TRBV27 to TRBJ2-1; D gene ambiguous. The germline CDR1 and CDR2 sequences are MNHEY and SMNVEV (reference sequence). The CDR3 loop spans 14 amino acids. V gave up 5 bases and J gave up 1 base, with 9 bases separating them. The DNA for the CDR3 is TGTGCCAGCAGTAGCAAGCTTTCCTACAATGAGCAGTTCTTC. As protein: CASSSKLSYNEQFF.

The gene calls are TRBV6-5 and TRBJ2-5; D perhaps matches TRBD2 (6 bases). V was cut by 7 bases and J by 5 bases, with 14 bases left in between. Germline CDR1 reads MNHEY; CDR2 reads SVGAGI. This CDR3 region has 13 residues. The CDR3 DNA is TGTGCCAGCAAAGGAGGGTTAAGGGAGACCCAGTACTTC. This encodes CASKGGLRETQYF.

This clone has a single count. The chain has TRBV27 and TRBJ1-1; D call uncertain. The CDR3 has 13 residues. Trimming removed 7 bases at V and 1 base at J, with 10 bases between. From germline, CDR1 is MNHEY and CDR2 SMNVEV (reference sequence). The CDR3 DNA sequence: TGTGCCAGCAAGTCGCATGCGAACACTGAAGCTTTCTTT. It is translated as CASKSHANTEAFF.